This TCR beta chain is from a study of patients and donors after allogeneic stem cell transplantation (dated by TCRdb to the early 2020s). Its CDR3 holds 16 amino acids, cysteine through phenylalanine. The CDR3 DNA has 48 bases and is translated from base 1. From a lookup of the germline V gene (reference sequence), CDR1 and CDR2 are MNHEY and SMNVEV. The germline V end is reduced by 3 bases and the J end by 3 bases; junction bases left unmatched: 4. Receptor amplification or capture employed RT-PCR. Sequenced using a NextSeq 550. The public reads were run again by TCRdb, first through fastp at Q25 and then through MiXCR, and only productive beta chains were kept. Every CDR3 protein is listed once, alongside the most common genes and DNA of its rows. This sample holds 150,000 to 200,000 distinct CDR3 sequences; roughly 31% were observed only once. The ten largest make up 3.2% of the sample. In its sample, this clonotype was seen a few times. Its antigen is currently not known. The record has no base qualities; no much larger clone is one base away.

The rearranged segments are TRBV27 and TRBJ2-3; 12 bases in the junction line up with TRBD2. The clonotype originates from a human donor who was either an allogeneic HSCT recipient or a stem cell or donor lymphocyte infusion donor (not recorded which). It is not recorded whose cells these are; they may come from a transplant donor. The sample consisted of blood, either unsorted or a sorted T cell fraction (not recorded which). CDR3 region: CASSFGLAGLTDTQYF. Read as DNA, the sequence is TGTGCCAGCAGTTTCGGACTAGCGGGATTAACAGATACGCAGTATTTT.